This TCR beta chain emerged from a study of blood T cell repertoires in COVID-19. The assay was immunoSEQ multiplex PCR, and TCRdb's table has in-frame clones only and misses some. This table holds around 100,000 clones, around 87% found once. The CDR3 loop spans 16 amino acids. With 1 base removed from V and 5 bases from J, the gap between germline ends came to 14 bases. From germline, CDR1 is LNHNV and CDR2 YYDKDF (reference sequence). This sequence originates from a woman aged 25 to 39 with acute or convalescent COVID-19. Sequenced sample: peripheral blood. The rearrangement joins TRBV15 to TRBJ1-4; no clear D. CDR3 residues: CATSRGQAVQNEKLFF. CDR3 DNA sequence: TGTGCCACCAGCAGAGGACAAGCCGTCCAAAATGAAAAACTGTTTTTT.